This T cell receptor beta chain was found in a study of tumor and adjacent non-tumor tissue in lung cancer. For the study at large: There were 12 adenocarcinoma, 2 squamous cell carcinoma and 1 small cell lung cancer cases.

This clonotype appeared a single time. The antigen is undetermined. In this CDR3 the conserved last residue, phenylalanine or tryptophan, is missing, so a read error is likely. No cell sorting was done before RNA was extracted from the tissue. Distant lung tissue was collected more than 3 cm away from the tumor edge. Study results and limitations: In normal lung, the top 100 clones were significantly more dominant than in tumor. Compared with tumor, normal lung showed significantly lower TCR diversity. Tumor TCR diversity, when higher, was linked to shorter survival.

A modified ARM-PCR protocol with three rounds of nested PCR amplified TCRbeta. TCRdb re-derived calls from the multiplex PCR reads in MiXCR, one entry per CDR3 protein. The sample lists more than 55,000 distinct CDR3 sequences; 65% to 80% were seen once. Trimming removed 2 bases at V and 9 bases at J, with 14 bases between. The CDR3 contains 15 residues. From germline, CDR1 is MGHRA and CDR2 YSYEKL. The TCR originated in a man in his 60s with non-small cell lung cancer. Sequenced sample: distant non-tumor lung tissue. The chain combines TRBV4-1 with TRBJ1-6; D uncertain. The CDR3 region is CASSQWQDLVSPLHY. The DNA for the CDR3 is TGCGCCAGCAGCCAATGGCAGGACTTGGTTTCACCCCTCCACTAT.